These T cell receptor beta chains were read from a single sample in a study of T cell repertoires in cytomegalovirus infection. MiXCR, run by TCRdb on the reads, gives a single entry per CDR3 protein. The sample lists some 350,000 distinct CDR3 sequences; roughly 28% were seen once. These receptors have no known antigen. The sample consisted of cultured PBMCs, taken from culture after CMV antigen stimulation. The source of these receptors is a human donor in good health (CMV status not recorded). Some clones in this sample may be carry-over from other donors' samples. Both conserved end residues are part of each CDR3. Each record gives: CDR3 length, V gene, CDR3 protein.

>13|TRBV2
CASSPRQGNEQFF
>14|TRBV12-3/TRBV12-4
CASSFSRGPRGYTF
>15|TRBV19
CASSNPGRNNYGYTF
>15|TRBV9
CASSVSFGRNYEQYF
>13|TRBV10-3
CATLLAGTYEQYF
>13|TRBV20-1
CSGTLGSNTEAFF
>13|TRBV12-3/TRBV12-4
CASSREYTGELFF
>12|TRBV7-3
CASRLSNNEQFF
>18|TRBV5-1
CASSFFRDTKQGQETQYF
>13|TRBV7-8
CASSFSTAREAFF
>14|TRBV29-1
CSVATGRHTDTQYF
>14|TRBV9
CASSEGTGSYEQYF